These 20 T cell receptor beta chains were sequenced from one sample in a study of blood T cell repertoires in COVID-19. Sequenced by immunoSEQ multiplex PCR; TCRdb stores in-frame clones only, minus some. The sample has about 470,000 clones, around 90% seen once. Material: PBMCs or T cells enriched from blood (not recorded which). Every receptor here comes from a woman under 30 who had recovered from COVID-19.

The chain has TRBV6-5 and TRBJ1-1; D is ambiguous. V was trimmed by 7 bases and J by 4 bases, leaving 16 bases between them. The germline V gene has CDR1 MNHEY and CDR2 SVGAGI. This CDR3 is 14 amino acids long. CDR3 loop: CASIHRGGSTEAFF. CDR3 nucleotide sequence: TGTGCCAGCATCCATCGGGGAGGGAGCACTGAAGCTTTCTTT.

The chain joins TRBV27 to TRBJ1-5, with TRBD1 as a possible D gene (5 bases). The CDR3 loop spans 14 amino acids. Deletions cut 6 bases from V and 2 bases from J, with 11 bases between. Germline V gene lookup returns CDR1 MNHEY and CDR2 SMNVEV (reference sequence). CDR3 DNA: TGTGCCAGCAGGTGGGACTCCGGCAATCAGCCCCAGCATTTT. Amino acid sequence: CASRWDSGNQPQHF.

The chain has TRBV11-2 and TRBJ2-1, with a tentative D call TRBD2 (6 bases). The V and J ends lost 1 base and 12 bases respectively, with 16 bases between them. The germline CDR1 and CDR2 sequences are SGHAT and FQNNGV. This CDR3 contains 14 residues. Here the CDR3 reads CASSLVGSTGGQFF. For the CDR3, the DNA is TGTGCCAGCAGCTTAGTGGGTAGTACCGGGGGGCAGTTCTTC.

This clone was counted a single time. This rearrangement joins TRBV9 to TRBJ1-4; D perhaps matches TRBD1 (5 bases). The CDR3 runs to 14 residues. The ends were cut back, 0 bases at V and 6 bases at J, with 9 bases in the middle. Germline loops: CDR1 SGDLS, CDR2 YYNGEE. The CDR3 DNA reads as TGTGCCAGCAGCGTAGCTCCACAGGATGAAAAACTGTTTTTT. It specifies CASSVAPQDEKLFF. Full variable domain (outside the CDR3, taken from reference TRBV9 and TRBJ1-4): DSGVTQTPKHLITATGQRVTLRCSPRSGDLSVYWYQQSLDQGLQFLIQYYNGEERAKGNILERFSAQQFPDLHSELNLSSLELGDSALYFCASSVAPQDEKLFFGSGTQLSVL.

About this clone: The identical CDR3 is also encoded by other nucleotide sequences in the sample. The rearrangement joins TRBV2 to TRBJ1-5; TRBD1 matches 7 bases. The CDR3 sequence is 14 residues long. Germline values: CDR1 SNHLY, CDR2 FYNNEI. After removal of 6 bases from V and 0 bases from J, the junction contained 2 bases not matched to a gene. DNA of the CDR3: TGTGCCAGCAGGACAGGGATTAGCAATCAGCCCCAGCATTTT. Encoded protein: CASRTGISNQPQHF. Together with reference TRBV2 and TRBJ1-5, the CDR3 gives the full variable domain: EPEVTQTPSHQVTQMGQEVILRCVPISNHLYFYWYRQILGQKVEFLVSFYNNEISEKSEIFDDQFSVERPDGSNFTLKIRSTKLEDSAMYFCASRTGISNQPQHFGDGTRLSIL.

The rearrangement uses TRBV14 and TRBJ2-3; 7 bases agree with TRBD1. CDR3 length equals 16 residues. Germline lookup yields CDR1 SGHDN and CDR2 FVKESK. V lost 4 bases to trimming and J lost 1 base; unmatched junction nucleotides: 8. Here the CDR3 reads CASSPLTGLRTDTQYF. The DNA of the CDR3 is TGTGCCAGCAGCCCTCTGACAGGGCTACGCACAGATACGCAGTATTTT.

The V call is TRBV10-3, the J call TRBJ2-1, with a possible D match to TRBD2 (5 bases). V lost 4 bases, J lost 7 bases, and 14 bases lay in between. Germline lookup yields CDR1 ENHRY and CDR2 SYGVKD. The CDR3 has 14 residues. The CDR3 loop is CAISANIGGNEQFF. CDR3 nucleotide sequence: TGTGCCATCAGTGCTAACATCGGAGGTAATGAGCAGTTCTTC.

V is TRBV6-5 and J is TRBJ1-6; D is undetermined. The CDR3 runs 15 residues. The germline V gene encodes CDR1 MNHEY and CDR2 SVGAGI. Between the trimmed V and J ends, which lost 4 bases and 0 bases, there was a span of 7 bases. In nucleotides, the CDR3 is TGTGCCAGCAGTTTGGAGAGCTCCTATAATTCACCCCTCCACTTT. Its protein is CASSLESSYNSPLHF.

V and J are TRBV25-1 and TRBJ2-5; 9 bases map to TRBD2. Losses at the gene ends were 2 bases for V and 5 bases for J; bases not matched to a gene: 6. Germline CDR1 MGHDK, CDR2 SYGVNS. This CDR3 region has 15 residues. In DNA, the CDR3 is TGTGCCAGCAGTGAAATGCGGGGGGGCTTCGAGACCCAGTACTTC. Protein product: CASSEMRGGFETQYF. The full variable domain, with the rest looked up from reference TRBV25-1 and TRBJ2-5, is EADIYQTPRYLVIGTGKKITLECSQTMGHDKMYWYQQDPGMELHLIHYSYGVNSTEKGDLSSESTVSRIRTEHFPLTLESARPSHTSQYLCASSEMRGGFETQYFGPGTRLLVL.

The chain joins TRBV5-1 to TRBJ2-2; TRBD1 might be the D (6 bases). Trimming took off 4 bases at V and 5 bases at J, with 12 bases between the two ends. The CDR3 covers 14 residues. Germline assignment: CDR1 SGHRS and CDR2 YFSETQ. CDR3 coding DNA: TGCGCCAGCAGCCGGGGACAAGGGACCGGGGAGCTGTTTTTT. This encodes CASSRGQGTGELFF.

This CDR3 is CASMGTGAKNIQYF. CDR3 in DNA: TGTGCCAGTATGGGGACAGGGGCCAAAAACATTCAGTACTTC. The V call is TRBV19, the J call TRBJ2-4; 9 bases fit TRBD1. Germline CDR1 reads LNHDA; CDR2 reads SQIVND (reference sequence). The J segment lost 1 base and the V segment lost 7 bases, leaving 2 bases of the junction unmatched. The CDR3 sequence is 14 residues long.

The chain joins TRBV20-1 to TRBJ2-3; the D gene is possibly TRBD2 (6 bases). The length of the CDR3 is 14 residues. Per the germline V gene, CDR1 is DFQATT and CDR2 is SNEGSKA (reference sequence). Deletions cut 3 bases from V and 2 bases from J, with 12 bases between. The CDR3 protein is CSASGGALTDTQYF. CDR3 in DNA: TGCAGTGCTAGTGGCGGGGCCCTCACAGATACGCAGTATTTT.

V usage is TRBV5-1 and J usage is TRBJ1-2; 8 bases match TRBD1. The CDR3 contains 13 residues. With V trimmed by 0 bases and J by 8 bases, 3 bases remained unmatched. Per the germline V gene, CDR1 is SGHRS and CDR2 is YFSETQ. Here the CDR3 reads CASSLAGGQGYTF. DNA for the CDR3: TGCGCCAGCAGCTTGGCAGGGGGCCAAGGCTACACCTTC.

The rearrangement uses TRBV6-5 and TRBJ1-6; possible D gene TRBD1, 5 bases. Germline V gene data show CDR1 as MNHEY and CDR2 as SVGAGI. Trimming cost V 6 bases and J 7 bases, with 13 bases left between them. The CDR3 contains 14 residues. Here the CDR3 DNA reads TGTGCCAGCAGACAGGATTTCGAAAATTCACCCCTCCACTTT. Translation: CASRQDFENSPLHF.

V usage is TRBV4-1 and J usage is TRBJ1-1; tentative D call: TRBD1 (6 bases). Trimming pared 4 bases from V and 0 bases from J, leaving 12 bases between. The CDR3 extends over 15 amino acids. Germline CDR1 reads MGHRA; CDR2 reads YSYEKL. In DNA form, the CDR3 reads TGCGCCAGCAGCCCCCAGACAGGACTGAACACTGAAGCTTTCTTT. Amino acids: CASSPQTGLNTEAFF.

The rearrangement links TRBV11-2 to TRBJ2-3, with D uncertain. Germline lookup yields CDR1 SGHAT and CDR2 FQNNGV. V lost 6 bases and J lost 0, with 4 bases in between. This CDR3 is 12 amino acids long. The CDR3 reads CASSLSTDTQYF. The CDR3 bases are TGTGCCAGCAGTCTTAGCACAGATACGCAGTATTTT.

This chain connects TRBV2 to TRBJ1-2; D is unclear. V shed 4 bases and J shed 2 bases, with 11 bases lying between them. CDR1 is SNHLY and CDR2 is FYNNEI in the germline V gene. This CDR3 region has 14 residues. CDR3 protein: CASSVGQVNYGYTF. CDR3 sequence (DNA): TGTGCCAGCAGTGTGGGCCAGGTCAACTATGGCTACACCTTC.

V and J are TRBV6-5 and TRBJ2-7, with TRBD1 matching 8 bases. V was pared by 6 bases and J by 3 bases, with 7 bases of the junction left unmatched. From germline, CDR1 is MNHEY and CDR2 SVGAGI. The CDR3 is 14 residues long. The CDR3 DNA sequence: TGTGCCAGCAGAAGAACAGGGGGGAACTACGAGCAGTACTTC. It yields the protein CASRRTGGNYEQYF.

This chain links TRBV24-1 with TRBJ2-7; TRBD1 agrees at 8 bases. V was pared by 6 bases and J by 5 bases, with 11 bases of the junction left unmatched. The CDR3 has 15 amino acids. Germline V gene sequence: CDR1 KGHDR, CDR2 SFDVKD. As DNA, the CDR3 is TGTGCCACCAGTCCCAAAGGGACAGGAGAACACGAGCAGTACTTC. Its translation: CATSPKGTGEHEQYF.

This clone appeared a single time. The V and J genes are TRBV27 and TRBJ1-1; the match to TRBD1 covers 9 bases. Germline V gene sequence: CDR1 MNHEY, CDR2 SMNVEV (reference sequence). V was pared by 6 bases and J by 4 bases, with 18 bases of the junction left unmatched. The length of the CDR3 is 18 residues. CDR3 protein: CASRPDATGQGWGTEAFF. Here the CDR3 DNA reads TGTGCCAGCAGACCGGATGCGACGGGACAGGGATGGGGCACTGAAGCTTTCTTT.